The 12 T cell receptor beta chains presented below share a single source sample, sequenced in a study of T-cell memory formation after mild COVID-19. TCRdb processed the 5' RACE reads anew with MiXCR; each CDR3 protein has one entry. The table shows under 150,000 distinct CDR3 sequences, with approximately 15% occurring only once. Sequencing was performed on PBMCs or a T cell subset sorted from them (not recorded which). These receptors all stem from an adult woman who had mild COVID-19 (a few samples of this study predate the infection). Cell type and time point are not known.

This clonotype turned up a few times. J is TRBJ2-5 and V is TRBV3-1, with 7 positions matching TRBD2. CDR1 and CDR2 (germline): LGHDT, YNNKEL (reference sequence). V shed 0 bases and J 5 bases; nucleotides not matched to a gene: 6. The CDR3 length is 15 residues. CDR3 amino acids: CASSQDPRGGETQYF. In DNA, the CDR3 is TGTGCCAGCAGCCAAGATCCGCGGGGAGGGGAGACCCAGTACTTC.

Here the CDR3 reads CASSGAGGSYLAGNTIYF. CDR3 nucleotide sequence: TGCGCCAGTAGTGGGGCAGGAGGTTCTTATCTAGCTGGAAACACCATATATTTT. The chain is built from TRBV4-3 and TRBJ1-3; a weak D match, TRBD1 (5 bases). The V and J ends lost 9 bases and 2 bases respectively, with 26 bases between them. CDR3 length equals 18 residues. CDR1 and CDR2 (germline): LGHNA, YSLEER.

This chain uses TRBV27 with TRBJ2-7, with 12 bases lining up with TRBD2. The CDR3 length is 15 residues. V lost 4 bases, J lost 4 bases, and 5 bases stayed unmatched. Germline V gene data show CDR1 as MNHEY and CDR2 as SMNVEV (reference sequence). Here the CDR3 reads CASSSLAGGRYEQYF. The CDR3 region has the DNA TGTGCCAGCAGTTCTCTAGCGGGGGGGCGTTACGAGCAGTACTTC.

This clonotype was detected many times. V usage is TRBV11-2 and J usage is TRBJ1-2; tentative D call: TRBD1 (5 bases). Trimming left V 1 base short and J 4 bases short, with 19 bases between. The CDR3 runs to 17 residues. CDR1 is SGHAT and CDR2 is FQNNGV in the germline V gene. The CDR3 loop is CASSLGYGRQRFYGYTF. CDR3 sequence (DNA): TGTGCCAGCAGCTTAGGATACGGCCGACAGAGATTCTATGGCTACACCTTC.

In DNA, the CDR3 is TGTGCCACCAGTGATTTGTCCGGGTCGAACACCGGGGAGCTGTTTTTT. Its translation is CATSDLSGSNTGELFF. The J gene is TRBJ2-2, the V gene TRBV24-1; D uncertain. Germline CDR1 reads KGHDR; CDR2 reads SFDVKD. The CDR3 sequence is 16 residues long. The V and J ends lost 0 bases and 0 bases respectively, with 7 bases between them.

A few counts support this clonotype. The chain uses TRBV9 and TRBJ1-3; tentative D call: TRBD1 (5 bases). This CDR3 has 14 amino acids. Germline CDR1 reads SGDLS; CDR2 reads YYNGEE. The V end was cut by 7 bases, the J end by 3 bases, with 14 bases between. CDR3 protein: CASRDGAVGNTIYF. The CDR3, as DNA: TGTGCCAGCCGGGACGGGGCAGTTGGAAACACCATATATTTT.

This clonotype came up a few times. The chain uses TRBV11-2 and TRBJ2-5, with 12 bases that match TRBD2. CDR3 length: 17 amino acids. Germline assignment: CDR1 SGHAT and CDR2 FQNNGV. Trimming cost V 1 base and J 6 bases; bases outside gene matches: 9. The CDR3 DNA sequence: TGTGCCAGCAGCTTAGCCAGACTAGCGGGAGAATCGAAGACCCAGTACTTC. This sequence encodes CASSLARLAGESKTQYF. The whole variable domain, filled in from reference TRBV11-2 and TRBJ2-5, reads EAGVAQSPRYKIIEKRQSVAFWCNPISGHATLYWYQQILGQGPKLLIQFQNNGVVDDSQLPKDRFSAERLKGVDSTLKIQPAKLEDSAVYLCASSLARLAGESKTQYFGPGTRLLVL.

V usage is TRBV7-9 and J usage is TRBJ1-2; TRBD1 matches 8 bases. The germline V gene encodes CDR1 SEHNR and CDR2 FQNEAQ (reference sequence). This CDR3 has 14 residues. Unmatched junction bases numbered 4, after V lost 3 bases and J lost 4 bases. Written as DNA, the CDR3 is TGTGCCAGCAGCTTGGCAGGGGGCAGCTATGGCTACACCTTC. This codes for CASSLAGGSYGYTF.

The table lists this clonotype with a few counts. The chain employs TRBV9 and TRBJ2-1; weak D call: TRBD1 (7 bases). Per the germline V gene, CDR1 is SGDLS and CDR2 is YYNGEE. Between the trimmed V and J ends, which lost 3 bases and 6 bases, there was a span of 16 bases. CDR3 length: 15 amino acids. CDR3 bases: TGTGCCAGCAGCGGCACAGGGGAGGACATCAATGAGCAGTTCTTC. This encodes CASSGTGEDINEQFF.

The count of this clonotype is one. This chain connects TRBV7-2 to TRBJ2-1; the match to TRBD2 covers 14 bases. The CDR3 consists of 15 residues. Trimming at V came to 5 bases and at J to 9 bases, leaving 6 bases not matched to a gene. Germline assignment: CDR1 SGHTA and CDR2 FQGNSA. CDR3 nucleotide sequence: TGTGCCAGCAGCCGTCCCGGGACTAGCGGGGGTGAGCAGTTCTTC. Residues: CASSRPGTSGGEQFF. Full variable domain (rest looked up from reference TRBV7-2 and TRBJ2-1): GAGVSQSPSNKVTEKGKDVELRCDPISGHTALYWYRQSLGQGLEFLIYFQGNSAPDKSGLPSDRFSAERTGGSVSTLTIQRTQQEDSAVYLCASSRPGTSGGEQFFGPGTRLTVL.

This clonotype was seen repeatedly, ten times or more. The V and J genes are TRBV19 and TRBJ2-1; no reliable D call. CDR1 is LNHDA and CDR2 is SQIVND in the germline V gene (reference sequence). The CDR3 spans 11 residues. Trimming took 6 bases from V and 2 from J, leaving 2 bases between them. CDR3 amino acids: CASSTYNEQFF. CDR3 DNA sequence: TGTGCCAGTAGCACCTACAATGAGCAGTTCTTC.

This clonotype has a handful of counts. V gene TRBV10-3 combines with J gene TRBJ2-5; D possibly corresponds to TRBD1 (6 bases). V gave up 2 bases and J gave up 2 bases, with 12 bases separating them. The CDR3 is 15 residues long. Germline V gives CDR1 ENHRY, CDR2 SYGVKD. CDR3 nucleotides: TGTGCCATCAGTGAGCCGCTCGGACAGCAAGAGACCCAGTACTTC. Its protein product is CAISEPLGQQETQYF.